This T cell receptor (beta chain) was identified during a study of neoadjuvant nivolumab and ipilimumab in lung cancer. Overall study context: The combination arm added day-1 ipilimumab 1 mg/kg to nivolumab 3 mg/kg on days 1, 15, 29.

This table comes from immunoSEQ multiplex PCR, and its TCRdb copy is limited to in-frame clones, with some not included. Of 24,000 or so clones in the sample, less than 90% were seen once. V was clipped by 2 bases and J by 7 bases; unmatched bases: 7. This CDR3 is built from 16 residues. Looked up from germline, CDR1 is KGHSH and CDR2 is LQKENI. This rearrangement joins TRBV18 to TRBJ1-6; TRBD1 matches at 8 bases. This TCR came from an adult with non-small cell lung cancer. This specimen consisted of peripheral blood, obtained before neoadjuvant nivolumab, alone or with ipilimumab. The CDR3 DNA is TGTGCCAGCTCACCAAGGGGGACAGGCAACAATTCACCCCTCCACTTT. Translated: CASSPRGTGNNSPLHF. Complete variable domain (other parts from reference TRBV18 and TRBJ1-6): NAGVMQNPRHLVRRRGQEARLRCSPMKGHSHVYWYRQLPEEGLKFMVYLQKENIIDESGMPKERFSAEFPKEGPSILRIQQVVRGDSAAYFCASSPRGTGNNSPLHFGNGTRLTVT.